This T cell receptor beta chain was captured by sequencing in a study of blood T cell repertoires in COVID-19 (dated by TCRdb to about 2020). Regarding the research as a whole: Samples from collaborators originated in the United States, Italy and Spain and spanned both the acute and convalescent phases of COVID-19. The prospective study material was composed of cDNA or gDNA derived from T cells, B-cell-depleted T cells, or PBMCs. Samples were obtained from the ongoing ImmuneRACE study (first 160 participants) and from approximately 1,200 subjects provided by 6 global collaborators. Where HLA class I and class II types were available, the types were taken from metadata supplied by the sample provider, not from assay-based typing. The dataset comprised deeply sampled blood TCRbeta repertoires from subjects exposed to, actively infected with, or recovered from COVID-19. The repertoires were released in a freely available public database meant as a resource for research on the immune response to SARS-CoV-2. Sample metadata almost always included a de-identified subject ID, COVID-19 status, age in years and sex. The paper as a whole reports these results and caveats: The amount of clinical and demographic metadata varied by source and participant and was provided uncurated.

A word on this clone: Its antigen is still unknown. No base qualities exist here, and no much larger clone lies one base off it.

TCRbeta CDR3 regions were amplified from genomic DNA using the immunoSEQ Assay, a bias-controlled multiplex PCR. On the study's bioinformatics: Nucleated cell counts per sample were estimated from amplification of reference gene primers within the assay. Sequence reads were collapsed and filtered to measure the absolute abundance of every unique TCRbeta CDR3 rearrangement. For each sample, productive Simpson clonality was calculated as the square root of Simpson's diversity index across productive rearrangements. The table comes from immuneACCESS by way of TCRdb, which keeps in-frame sequences with V and J called. Part of the clones is missing from these tables; in studies checked, under half for an unresolved V gene and the rest for unknown reasons. The V and J calls and the clone size are those of that table, but D and trimming were determined from the DNA. For this sample there are about 180,000 clones; over 75% appear just once. The ten largest make up roughly 5.7% of the sample.

V is trimmed back by 1 base and J by 10 bases, and the junction contains 9 bases that no gene match accounts for. The germline V gene yields SGHTA for CDR1 and FQGTGA for CDR2. Taken from cysteine to phenylalanine, the CDR3 has 15 residues. Only CDR3 DNA is held: 45 bases, read in frame from base 1. Participants in the prospective study were aged about 18 to 90 years, lived in approximately 26 United States geographic areas, and enrolled through a virtual design. To assign participants to cohorts, the prospective study relied on clinical history that participants themselves reported in a screening survey and a study questionnaire. In the prospective study, mobile phlebotomists collected whole blood, serum and a nasopharyngeal or oropharyngeal swab from each participant. Over an approximately 2-month period, participants in the prospective study had the option of providing additional blood draws and questionnaires. Before DNA extraction, prospective study blood samples were shipped either frozen or at room temperature.

The sample consisted of PBMCs or T cells enriched from blood (not recorded which). The receptor was derived from a woman in her thirties or forties with acute COVID-19. The chain joins TRBV7-3 to TRBJ2-1, and 8 junctional nucleotides match TRBD2. The CDR3 has the sequence CASSLNPAGEGEQFF. The nucleotide sequence reads as follows: TGTGCCAGCAGCTTAAATCCAGCGGGAGAGGGGGAGCAGTTCTTC.